Below, one TCR beta chain is given with its context. V gave up 3 bases and J gave up 0 bases, with 9 bases separating them. This CDR3 region has 13 residues. Germline-derived CDR1 and CDR2 are DFQATT and SNEGSKA (reference sequence). TCRdb passed the RT-PCR reads through MiXCR, listing each CDR3 protein once. The sample records just under 550,000 distinct CDR3 sequences, 20% to 25% being singletons. These data originate in a study of response to subunit inactivated influenza vaccine. These data also featured in a second study, about T cells expressing NK-cell markers. That work contributes: Synthesis of TCR beta cDNA relied on 5'RACE template switching carrying UMIs. It was sorted CD3+CD56-NKG2C+, CD3+CD56+NKG2C- and CD3+CD56+NKG2C+ T cells that provided the TCR beta repertoires. Within several experiments, an anti-gamma-delta TCR antibody kept the sorting limited to alpha-beta TCR T cells.

The source material was CD4+ T cells sorted from PBMCs, sampled 11 to 12 days after vaccination. This TCR was recovered from a man in his fifties who received an inactivated influenza vaccine. The chain joins TRBV20-1 to TRBJ2-7; D is unresolved. The CDR3 loop reads CSASSAASYEQYF. Written as DNA, the CDR3 is TGCAGTGCTAGTTCTGCGGCCTCCTACGAGCAGTACTTC.